The clone carrying this TCR beta chain was seen only a few times. The data stem from a study of identical twins. Everyone who gave samples was a healthy Caucasian. TCRdb itself ran the 5' RACE reads through MiXCR, one entry per CDR3 protein. This sample has about 500,000 distinct CDR3 sequences; 14% occur once, and the top ten carry about 0.94%. CDR1 is SGDLS, CDR2 YYNGEE, per germline. V lost 3 bases, J lost 3 bases, and 7 bases stayed unmatched. CDR3 length: 15 residues. The same sample was also used in a study of yellow fever vaccine responses in identical twins.

The chain employs TRBV9 and TRBJ2-5, with 8 bases matching TRBD2. This receptor was obtained from a woman younger than 30 in good health. Specimen: CD4+ T cells sorted from blood. CDR3 in amino acids: CASSGRNSGEETQYF. In nucleotides, the CDR3 is TGTGCCAGCAGCGGTCGCAATAGCGGGGAAGAGACCCAGTACTTC.